A single sample is the source of the 5 T cell receptor beta chains below, sequenced in a study of radiotherapy plus CTLA-4 blockade in lung cancer. Profiling relied on immunoSEQ multiplex PCR, and the TCRdb table lists in-frame clones only, not all of them. The sample holds about 90,000 clones; about four fifths are singletons and the top ten take more than 12%. The material was peripheral blood, obtained from a patient treated with radiotherapy plus ipilimumab. The receptor source for this set is a human donor with non-small cell lung cancer that progressed on radiotherapy plus ipilimumab.

The chain combines TRBV5-8 with TRBJ2-1; 7 bases agree with TRBD1. V lost 2 bases to trimming and J lost 5 bases; unmatched junction nucleotides: 13. The germline gives CDR1 SGHTS, CDR2 YDEGEE. This CDR3 comprises 17 residues. This chain's CDR3 is CASSFWGDRATDNEQFF. CDR3 nucleotide sequence: TGTGCCAGCAGCTTTTGGGGAGACAGGGCAACAGACAATGAGCAGTTCTTC.

This chain uses TRBV14 with TRBJ2-1; unclear D gene. The V gene's germline CDR1 is SGHDN and CDR2 FVKESK. The CDR3 is 16 amino acids. Trimming took off 4 bases at V and 1 base at J, with 14 bases between the two ends. The CDR3 DNA sequence: TGTGCCAGCAGCCGACTCCACAGCAGGTCCTACAATGAGCAGTTCTTC. Protein product: CASSRLHSRSYNEQFF.

The gene calls are TRBV2 and TRBJ2-2; D unclear. The CDR3 runs 12 residues. Germline loops: CDR1 SNHLY, CDR2 FYNNEI. V was trimmed by 3 bases and J by 8 bases, leaving 7 bases between them. CDR3 bases: TGTGCCAGCAGTGAGGTGGCAGGGGAGCTGTTTTTT. It specifies CASSEVAGELFF. Complete variable domain (other parts from reference TRBV2 and TRBJ2-2): EPEVTQTPSHQVTQMGQEVILRCVPISNHLYFYWYRQILGQKVEFLVSFYNNEISEKSEIFDDQFSVERPDGSNFTLKIRSTKLEDSAMYFCASSEVAGELFFGEGSRLTVL.

The rearrangement links TRBV6-1 to TRBJ1-1; no reliable D call. Germline V CDR1 and CDR2: MNHNS, SASEGT. The CDR3 sequence is 13 residues long. The V gene lost 7 bases and the J gene lost 0 bases, with 9 bases spanning the gap. CDR3 sequence: CASKVSLNTEAFF. Written as DNA, the CDR3 is TGTGCCAGCAAAGTCTCCCTGAACACTGAAGCTTTCTTT.

This chain links TRBV4-1 with TRBJ1-5; D is unresolved. This CDR3 is 13 amino acids long. V was pared by 1 base and J by 7 bases, with 8 bases between. Germline CDR1 and CDR2: MGHRA and YSYEKL. The CDR3 loop is CASSQGPRQPQHF. In nucleotides, the CDR3 is TGCGCCAGCAGCCAAGGCCCTAGACAGCCCCAGCATTTT.